The T cell receptor (beta chain) under discussion was sequenced for a study of Ad26.COV2.S vaccination and SARS-CoV-2 variants. Study findings and constraints: Post-vaccination breadth of spike-specific CD8+ and CD4+ T cell responses was reportedly substantial.

Assay used: immunoSEQ multiplex PCR; TCRdb lists only in-frame clones, some missing. This table holds over 110,000 clones, roughly 85% found once. The CDR3 runs 15 residues. A word on this clone: Antigen unknown.

Sequenced material: peripheral blood, taken after recovery from COVID-19. The TCR comes from a human donor who had recovered from COVID-19. V usage is TRBV12-2 and J usage is TRBJ2-7; TRBD2, the table's D call, lacks a check against the DNA. TRBV12-2 is classified as a pseudogene. The CDR3 region is CASRLRTDCPYEQYF. The CDR3 DNA sequence: TGTGCAAGTCGCTTACGGACGGACTGCCCATACGAGCAGTACTTC.